Listed below are T cell receptor beta chains from one sample, sequenced in a study of T cell responses to AZD1222 COVID-19 vaccine. Generated by immunoSEQ multiplex PCR, the TCRdb table keeps only in-frame clones and is missing some. This sample yields roughly 170,000 clones, of which about 86% are seen a single time; 0.49% belongs to the top ten. The sequencing here drew on peripheral blood, taken on day 0 of AZD1222 vaccination. The receptors stem from an adult in good health. Both conserved end residues are part of each CDR3. The D gene is left open where the match is weak. A row's size may be missing; if present it is once, few, many or a size class.

TRBJ1-5 | TRBV18 | . | 15 | . | TGTGCCAGCTCACCTCCGGGGACGTGGGATCAGCCCCAGCATTTT | CASSPPGTWDQPQHF
TRBJ2-3 | TRBV6-5 | . | 16 | . | TGTGCCAGCAGTTACGGGGGGACTTCCCGCACAGATACGCAGTATTTT | CASSYGGTSRTDTQYF
TRBJ2-7 | TRBV29-1 | TRBD2 | 14 | . | TGCAGCTTTGGGTTAGCGGGAGGGCCTGGCGAGCAGTACTTC | CSFGLAGGPGEQYF
TRBJ1-2 | TRBV7-2 | . | 13 | . | TGTGCCAGCAGCTTAGAGACAGTCTATGGCTACACCTTC | CASSLETVYGYTF
TRBJ1-5 | TRBV19 | . | 15 | . | TGTGCCAGTAGGTTCCGGGCAGATAGCAATCAGCCCCAGCATTTT | CASRFRADSNQPQHF
TRBJ1-1 | TRBV29-1 | TRBD1 | 14 | . | TGCAGCGTTGTCAAGGGGGCAGGGTTCACTGAAGCTTTCTTT | CSVVKGAGFTEAFF
TRBJ2-3 | TRBV5-1 | TRBD2 | 15 | . | TGCGCCAGCACCAAGGGAGGGCCCCACACAGATACGCAGTATTTT | CASTKGGPHTDTQYF
TRBJ2-7 | TRBV5-1 | . | 14 | . | TGCGCCAGCAGCTTGGTCGGCAGCTCCTACGAGCAGTACTTC | CASSLVGSSYEQYF
TRBJ2-1 | TRBV28 | . | 15 | few | TGTGCCAGCAGGCCTACTGAGCGGTCCTACAATGAGCAGTTCTTC | CASRPTERSYNEQFF
TRBJ2-7 | TRBV9 | . | 17 | . | TGTGCCAGCAGCCCCCAGGGGGGGGGCCCTCTCTCCTACGAGCAGTACTTC | CASSPQGGGPLSYEQYF
TRBJ2-7 | TRBV14 | . | 14 | . | TGTGCCAGCAGCCAAGTAGGAAAACTCTACGAGCAGTACTTC | CASSQVGKLYEQYF
TRBJ1-4 | TRBV19 | . | 13 | . | TGTGCCAGTACGGTCTCAACTAATGAAAAACTGTTTTTT | CASTVSTNEKLFF
TRBJ2-7 | TRBV6-2/TRBV6-3 | . | 13 | . | TGTGCCAGCAGTTTAGGGACCGAGTACGAGCAGTACTTC | CASSLGTEYEQYF
TRBJ1-1 | TRBV6-5 | TRBD1 | 15 | . | TGTGCCATCCCGTTCAGGGGGCAGGGGAACACTGAAGCTTTCTTT | CAIPFRGQGNTEAFF
TRBJ2-5 | TRBV7-2 | TRBD2 | 14 | . | TGTGCCAGCCTGACTAGCGGGAGGGAAGAGACCCAGTACTTC | CASLTSGREETQYF
TRBJ2-3 | TRBV6-6 | . | 14 | . | TGTGCCAGCAGTTATGGGGACACCACAGATACGCAGTATTTT | CASSYGDTTDTQYF
TRBJ1-4 | TRBV6-6 | . | 13 | . | TGTGCCAGCAGACAGGGTCTTAATGAAAAACTGTTTTTT | CASRQGLNEKLFF
TRBJ1-1 | TRBV9 | . | 12 | . | TGTGCCAGCAGCGTAGAGAAGGGGAAAGCTTTCTTT | CASSVEKGKAFF
TRBJ1-6 | TRBV30 | . | 14 | . | TGTGCCTCCTGTGAAAGAGGTTGGAATTCACCCCTCCACTTT | CASCERGWNSPLHF
TRBJ2-7 | TRBV18 | TRBD2 | 19 | . | TGTGCCAGCTCACCACTTCCGGGACTAGCGGGAGGGCCGAACTACGAGCAGTACTTC | CASSPLPGLAGGPNYEQYF
TRBJ2-5 | TRBV9 | . | 13 | . | TGTGCCAGCAGCGTAGACGGGAGCGAGACCCAGTACTTC | CASSVDGSETQYF
TRBJ2-5 | TRBV3-1/TRBV3-2 | TRBD1 | 15 | . | TGTGCCAGCAGCCCCATCCGACAGGGAAGCGAGACCCAGTACTTC | CASSPIRQGSETQYF
TRBJ2-3 | TRBV10-1 | TRBD2 | 14 | . | TGCGCCAGCAAAGCGGGAGTCGGCACAGATACGCAGTATTTT | CASKAGVGTDTQYF
TRBJ1-4 | TRBV27 | . | 18 | . | TGTGCCAGCAGTCAATGGGACCTTTACCTTGCAACTAATGAAAAACTGTTTTTT | CASSQWDLYLATNEKLFF
TRBJ2-2 | TRBV10-2 | TRBD2 | 19 | . | TGCGCCACCTTAACTTCCGGGACTAGCGGGAGGTTGGTCACCGGGGAGCTGTTTTTT | CATLTSGTSGRLVTGELFF
TRBJ2-2 | TRBV6-2/TRBV6-3 | . | 16 | . | TGTGCCAGCAGCCGCCTACTGGCTCCGAACACCGGGGAGCTGTTTTTT | CASSRLLAPNTGELFF
TRBJ1-5 | TRBV7-9 | . | 15 | . | TGTGCCAGCAGCTTAGACACAGAGAGCAATCAGCCCCAGCATTTT | CASSLDTESNQPQHF
TRBJ2-1 | TRBV27 | TRBD2 | 17 | . | TGTGCCAGCAGTTTCCCCCGACTAGCGGGGGCGAACAATGAGCAGTTCTTC | CASSFPRLAGANNEQFF
TRBJ2-1 | TRBV19 | . | 15 | . | TGTGCCAGTAGTATTGGGACCGCGGAAAACAATGAGCAGTTCTTC | CASSIGTAENNEQFF
TRBJ2-7 | TRBV5-6 | TRBD2 | 17 | . | TGTGCCAGCAGCATGGGACTAGCGGGCGCTCCACGGGGAGAGCAGTACTTC | CASSMGLAGAPRGEQYF
TRBJ1-1 | TRBV7-2 | TRBD1 | 19 | . | TGTGCCAGCAGCTTGGCCGGACGGACAGGGGGCGTCGTGAACACTGAAGCTTTCTTT | CASSLAGRTGGVVNTEAFF
TRBJ2-7 | TRBV14 | TRBD2 | 15 | . | TGTGCCAGCAGCCCCAGGACTAGCGGGAGCTACGAGCAGTACTTC | CASSPRTSGSYEQYF
TRBJ2-6 | TRBV6-4 | . | 15 | . | TGTGCCAGCAGTGACTCACTCTCTGGGGCCAACGTCCTGACTTTC | CASSDSLSGANVLTF
TRBJ1-1 | TRBV5-4 | . | 13 | . | TGTGCCAGCAGCTTGGCAGGGAACACTGAAGCTTTCTTT | CASSLAGNTEAFF
TRBJ2-7 | TRBV11-2 | . | 14 | . | TGTGCCAGCAGCTTAGGGGCGGTTGACTACGAGCAGTACTTC | CASSLGAVDYEQYF
TRBJ1-1 | TRBV27 | . | 16 | . | TGTGCCAGCAGTCTAAACCCGGGACGGAGGAACACTGAAGCTTTCTTT | CASSLNPGRRNTEAFF
TRBJ2-1 | TRBV5-1 | TRBD2 | 14 | . | TGCGCCAGTCATGGACTAGCGGGCCCCGGTGAGCAGTTCTTC | CASHGLAGPGEQFF
TRBJ2-1 | TRBV25-1 | . | 11 | . | TGTGCCAGCAGTGGGTACAATGAGCAGTTCTTC | CASSGYNEQFF
TRBJ1-5 | TRBV27 | . | 15 | . | TGTGCCAGCAGTCTACGGGGCATTTCGAATCAGCCCCAGCATTTT | CASSLRGISNQPQHF
TRBJ1-2 | TRBV5-5 | TRBD1 | 15 | . | TGTGCCAGCAGCTTGGAACGACAGGGGATCTATGGCTACACCTTC | CASSLERQGIYGYTF
TRBJ1-1 | TRBV5-4 | . | 12 | . | TGTGCCAGCAGCTTTGAGAACACTGAAGCTTTCTTT | CASSFENTEAFF
TRBJ2-7 | TRBV9 | . | 14 | . | TGTGCCAGCAGCCCCGGCGGGGCAGCCTACGAGCAGTACTTC | CASSPGGAAYEQYF
TRBJ2-1 | TRBV5-4 | TRBD2 | 14 | . | TGTGCCAGCAGCTTGGCGGGGGGGCGTAATGAGCAGTTCTTC | CASSLAGGRNEQFF
TRBJ1-4 | TRBV7-2 | TRBD1 | 16 | once | TGTGCCAGCAGCACACGCTCAGGGGGCACTAATGAAAAACTGTTTTTT | CASSTRSGGTNEKLFF
TRBJ1-4 | TRBV18 | . | 14 | once | TGTGCCAGCTCCGCGGGTGCAACTAATGAAAAACTGTTTTTT | CASSAGATNEKLFF
TRBJ1-1 | TRBV30 | . | 13 | . | TGTGCCTGGAGTGTTCGGAGGGAGGCTGAAGCTTTCTTT | CAWSVRREAEAFF
TRBJ2-1 | TRBV19 | TRBD2 | 16 | once | TGTGCCAGTAGTTGGACTAGCGGGGGTACCTACAATGAGCAGTTCTTC | CASSWTSGGTYNEQFF
TRBJ1-4 | TRBV6-2/TRBV6-3 | . | 15 | . | TGTGCCAGCAGTTACTCGAGCAGGGGCGGCGAAAAACTGTTTTTT | CASSYSSRGGEKLFF
TRBJ1-1 | TRBV6-5 | TRBD1 | 16 | . | TGTGCCAGCAGTTACCAGACAGGGGCGGGGGACACTGAAGCTTTCTTT | CASSYQTGAGDTEAFF
TRBJ2-2 | TRBV1 | . | 13 | . | TGCACCAGCAGCCAAGCGGGAACCGGGGAGCTGTTTTTT | CTSSQAGTGELFF